This is a list of T cell receptor beta chains from one sample in a study of cytomegalovirus exposure and HLA in healthy donors. Profiling relied on immunoSEQ multiplex PCR, and the TCRdb table lists in-frame clones only, not all of them. Of roughly 200,000 clones detected, roughly 9.4% appear once; the ten largest clones hold 1% to 1.5%. Sequencing used PBMCs. These receptors came from a woman between 25 and 40 years old in good health and CMV-seropositive. CDR3s leave out the opening cysteine and the closing phenylalanine or tryptophan. Each record gives: J gene, D gene, V gene, CDR3 protein. D genes are given only for firm matches.

>TRBJ1-1|-|TRBV10-3
AISEGGLNTEAF
>TRBJ2-7|-|TRBV4-1
ASSQQEGIYEQY
>TRBJ2-2|-|TRBV7-9
ASSSKTRVGELF
>TRBJ1-2|-|TRBV11-2
ASSLDPGERGYGYT
>TRBJ2-3|TRBD2|TRBV4-1
ASERGSTDTQY
>TRBJ1-4|-|TRBV15
ATERGRGSEKLF
>TRBJ1-1|TRBD1|TRBV27
ASSLQGANTEAF
>TRBJ2-7|TRBD1|TRBV7-2
ASSLGQGSGWD
>TRBJ2-2|-|TRBV6-5
AIRGREGPAGELF
>TRBJ2-1|TRBD2|TRBV30
AWSAWTSGTYYEQF
>TRBJ1-2|TRBD1|TRBV5-8
ASSFEDRPYYGYT
>TRBJ1-5|-|TRBV5-1
ASSLVGGADQPQH
>TRBJ2-5|TRBD1|TRBV30
AGDRGVRETQY
>TRBJ1-2|TRBD1|TRBV10-1
ASVETRERGRRNYGYT
>TRBJ2-2|-|TRBV5-4
ASSLDGTGELF
>TRBJ2-7|-|TRBV27
ASSLYRAGEQY
>TRBJ2-5|-|TRBV5-1
ASSTGPGETQY
>TRBJ1-1|TRBD1|TRBV30
AWSNRGTNTEAF
>TRBJ1-2|-|TRBV9
ASTPGQWGNYGYT
>TRBJ2-1|-|TRBV19
ASSIDRRGRSYNEQF
>TRBJ2-1|TRBD2|TRBV6-5
ASSRAGVFRNEQF
>TRBJ2-7|TRBD1|TRBV10-1
ASSDSGQATYEQY
>TRBJ2-3|-|TRBV4-2
ASSQQLLVHSTDTQY
>TRBJ2-6|-|TRBV30
AWSWGRGANVLT
>TRBJ2-3|TRBD2|TRBV19
ASSPRSGADTQY
>TRBJ2-5|TRBD1|TRBV19
ASSIDLGQQETQY
>TRBJ2-5|TRBD2|TRBV4-2
ASSQEGGGRKSRETQY
>TRBJ1-1|TRBD1|TRBV5-1
ASSFLGQGNTEAF
>TRBJ2-3|-|TRBV29-1
SVEGVVGDGSDTQY
>TRBJ1-5|TRBD1|TRBV5-1
ASSLGQGVQPQH
>TRBJ2-7|TRBD1|TRBV7-2
ASSRQGIGEQY
>TRBJ2-1|TRBD2|TRBV9
ASSGAGLANEQF
>TRBJ1-2|-|TRBV4-2
ASSQALPRVGGYT
>TRBJ2-5|TRBD2|TRBV5-4
ASSLAGGELSGGETQY
>TRBJ2-3|-|TRBV27
ASSLFRQSTDTQY
>TRBJ2-7|TRBD2|TRBV7-9
ASSSSRTSGATYEQY
>TRBJ2-7|-|TRBV15
ATSSRGPTYEQY
>TRBJ2-1|TRBD2|TRBV4-2
ASSQGGAGLAGGAGEQF
>TRBJ1-1|-|TRBV5-4
ASSRGTGQISNTEAF
>TRBJ2-5|TRBD2|TRBV7-2
ASSLPRAGGGETQY
>TRBJ1-2|-|TRBV7-2
ASSLGAGYGYT
>TRBJ1-2|-|TRBV7-8
ASSLGVRDYGYT
>TRBJ1-3|-|TRBV5-1
ASSPDTSGNTIY
>TRBJ1-2|-|TRBV4-1
ASSQEEAGANYGYT
>TRBJ2-2|TRBD2|TRBV4-1
ASRNSGRAPGELF
>TRBJ2-3|TRBD2|TRBV5-5
ASSSGLAGVPDTQY